Below, 21 T cell receptor beta chains from the same sample are listed, as sequenced in a study of blood T cells in healthy people across ages. For the second PCR, which ran for roughly 6 to 11 cycles, a sample-barcoded 5' primer and a J-beta primer mix were used. One entry per CDR3 protein results from TCRdb running MiXCR on the 5' RACE reads. Here the sample spans about 1.1 million distinct CDR3 sequences, under 40% being singletons. The source material was blood. These receptors all come from a man aged 18 to 35 in good health.

V and J are TRBV10-3 and TRBJ2-3; unclear D gene. The CDR3 runs to 14 residues. V lost 10 bases and J lost 0, with 14 bases in between. Per the germline V gene, CDR1 is ENHRY and CDR2 is SYGVKD. The CDR3 here is CATRSDLSTDTQYF. In DNA, the CDR3 is TGTGCCACCCGGTCCGATTTGAGCACAGATACGCAGTATTTT.

This clonotype was seen only a few times. This chain links TRBV16 with TRBJ1-5; D gene uncertain. From germline, CDR1 is KGHSY and CDR2 FQNENV. This CDR3 spans 13 amino acids. V lost 4 bases to trimming and J lost 4 bases, with 8 bases between them. CDR3 in amino acids: CASSPRRNQPQHF. The CDR3 bases are TGTGCCAGCAGCCCTAGACGGAATCAGCCCCAGCATTTT.

This clonotype has a handful of counts. The chain combines TRBV7-2 with TRBJ2-5; D is ambiguous. The germline V gene has CDR1 SGHTA and CDR2 FQGNSA. V shed 3 bases and J shed 5 bases, with 10 bases lying between them. CDR3 length equals 13 residues. CDR3 DNA sequence: TGTGCCAGCAGCTTTTATGAGAGGGAGACCCAGTACTTC. This codes for CASSFYERETQYF. Using reference TRBV7-2 and TRBJ2-5 for the parts outside the CDR3, the full variable domain is GAGVSQSPSNKVTEKGKDVELRCDPISGHTALYWYRQSLGQGLEFLIYFQGNSAPDKSGLPSDRFSAERTGGSVSTLTIQRTQQEDSAVYLCASSFYERETQYFGPGTRLLVL.

This clonotype was observed a few times. The chain joins TRBV6-1 to TRBJ1-2; D call uncertain. V shed 7 bases and J shed 8 bases, with 17 bases lying between them. The CDR3 is made up of 13 amino acids. Germline V CDR1 and CDR2: MNHNS, SASEGT. CDR3 sequence: CASTLNPVRGYTF. DNA for the CDR3: TGTGCCAGCACCCTGAACCCGGTACGGGGCTACACCTTC.

The rearrangement joins TRBV29-1 to TRBJ2-5; weak D call: TRBD1 (6 bases). V lost 4 bases and J 4 bases, leaving 16 bases between the germline ends. The CDR3 spans 14 residues. Looked up from germline, CDR1 is SQVTM and CDR2 is ANQGSEA. The CDR3 DNA follows: TGCAGCGTTGGGCACAGGGTATTCGGAGAGACCCAGTACTTC. Encoded protein: CSVGHRVFGETQYF.

This clonotype has just a few counts. The chain uses TRBV27 and TRBJ1-6; D gene uncertain. The V gene lost 3 bases and the J gene lost 0 bases, with 9 bases spanning the gap. This CDR3 is built from 16 residues. Per the germline V gene, CDR1 is MNHEY and CDR2 is SMNVEV (reference sequence). CDR3 residues: CASSLLFSSYNSPLHF. The CDR3 nucleotides read TGTGCCAGCAGTTTGCTATTCAGCTCCTATAATTCACCCCTCCACTTT.

This chain uses TRBV6-1 with TRBJ2-1; TRBD1 aligns across 7 bases. With 5 bases clipped from V and 6 bases from J, the junction kept 7 bases outside the gene matches. The germline CDR1 and CDR2 sequences are MNHNS and SASEGT. The CDR3 has 14 amino acids. The CDR3 region has the DNA TGTGCCAGCAGTATCGGGACAGCCCCCAATGAGCAGTTCTTC. It translates to CASSIGTAPNEQFF.

This clonotype was counted a few times. The chain is built from TRBV5-1 and TRBJ1-2; D is undetermined. The CDR3 is made up of 14 amino acids. Germline loops: CDR1 SGHRS, CDR2 YFSETQ. The V gene lost 4 bases and the J gene lost 4 bases, with 14 bases spanning the gap. This CDR3 reads CASSGEKEGYGYTF. Written as DNA, the CDR3 is TGCGCCAGCAGCGGGGAAAAGGAGGGCTATGGCTACACCTTC.

The V call is TRBV10-3, the J call TRBJ2-7; 14 bases fit TRBD2. The DNA end favors TRBJ2-5, so the J call may be wrong. The CDR3 is made up of 14 amino acids. Germline loops: CDR1 ENHRY, CDR2 SYGVKD. The CDR3 DNA sequence: TGTGCCATCGGGACTAGCGGGGGTGGGGAGACCCAGTACTTC. It codes for CAIGTSGGGETQYF.

This clonotype occurred a few times. The V call is TRBV10-3, the J call TRBJ2-7, with no clear D. This CDR3 spans 12 amino acids. Germline CDR1 ENHRY, CDR2 SYGVKD. V dropped 10 bases and J dropped 0 bases, with 10 bases sitting between them. The CDR3 nucleotides are TGTGCCACCGGTTTTAGCTCCTACGAGCAGTACTTC. Its protein product is CATGFSSYEQYF.

V usage is TRBV27 and J usage is TRBJ1-2; D is undetermined. Looked up from germline, CDR1 is MNHEY and CDR2 is SMNVEV (reference sequence). V dropped 0 bases and J dropped 4 bases, with 15 bases sitting between them. There are 16 residues in the CDR3. CDR3 amino acids: CASSLSYRGIGYGYTF. The CDR3 coding sequence is TGTGCCAGCAGTTTATCGTATCGGGGAATTGGCTATGGCTACACCTTC.

This clonotype was detected only once. The chain has TRBV20-1 and TRBJ2-4; D gene uncertain. This CDR3 has 15 amino acids. Germline lookup yields CDR1 DFQATT and CDR2 SNEGSKA (reference sequence). V lost 3 bases and J lost 0, with 12 bases in between. The CDR3 nucleotides read TGCAGTGCTAGGGGAAGATTACTAGCCAAAAACATTCAGTACTTC. This codes for CSARGRLLAKNIQYF.

The chain couples TRBV6-1 to TRBJ1-3, with 10 bases lining up with TRBD1. CDR3 size: 16 residues. Trimming took 1 base from V and 0 from J; bases not matched to a gene: 0. CDR1 MNHNS and CDR2 SASEGT come from the germline V gene. The CDR3 nucleotides are TGTGCCAGCAGTGAAGGGACAGGGGGCTCTGGAAACACCATATATTTT. This gives the protein CASSEGTGGSGNTIYF.

The J gene is TRBJ2-1, the V gene TRBV7-9, with 13 bases identical to TRBD2. Looked up from germline, CDR1 is SEHNR and CDR2 is FQNEAQ (reference sequence). Trimming at V came to 5 bases and at J to 8 bases, leaving 21 bases not matched to a gene. The CDR3 spans 20 residues. The CDR3 nucleotides read TGTGCCAGCAGCGACCCAGCAGACCGGACTAGCGGGGGTATTGGAGATGAGCAGTTCTTC. This gives the protein CASSDPADRTSGGIGDEQFF.

The V call is TRBV11-2, the J call TRBJ2-5; 11 nucleotides align to TRBD2. With V trimmed by 2 bases and J by 11 bases, 7 bases remained unmatched. This CDR3 comprises 14 residues. CDR1 and CDR2 (germline): SGHAT, FQNNGV. The CDR3 DNA reads TGTGCCAGCAGCTTAACTAGCGGGGGACATGAGCAGTACTTC. This sequence encodes CASSLTSGGHEQYF.

The table lists this clonotype with a few counts. The rearrangement uses TRBV27 and TRBJ2-7; TRBD1 matches at 8 bases. The V gene end was trimmed by 6 bases and the J gene end by 3 bases; junction bases not matched to a gene: 4. Germline-derived CDR1 and CDR2 are MNHEY and SMNVEV (reference sequence). The CDR3 contains 13 residues. CDR3 coding DNA: TGTGCCAGCAGGGACAGGGCTGGCTACGAGCAGTACTTC. Its protein product is CASRDRAGYEQYF.

A note on this clonotype: This could be a read error, since a much larger clone is one nucleotide away. The CDR3 loop is CASIWRNEQFF. CDR3 DNA: TGTGCCAGCATTTGGAGGAATGAGCAGTTCTTC. The chain links TRBV6-2 or TRBV6-3 to TRBJ2-1, with a tentative D call TRBD2 (5 bases). V was cut by 7 bases and J by 7 bases, with 8 bases left in between. Germline V gives CDR1 MNHEY, CDR2 SVGEGT. The CDR3 has 11 amino acids.

The table lists this clonotype with a few counts. The J gene is TRBJ2-7, the V gene TRBV5-1; 8 nucleotides align to TRBD1. The V gene's germline CDR1 is SGHRS and CDR2 YFSETQ. The V segment lost 4 bases and the J segment 4 bases; nucleotides outside the gene matches: 7. This CDR3 contains 14 residues. CDR3 protein: CASSPGQGQYEQYF. DNA for the CDR3: TGCGCCAGCAGCCCCGGACAGGGCCAATACGAGCAGTACTTC.

V is TRBV5-1 and J is TRBJ1-2, with a possible D match to TRBD1 (6 bases). The CDR3 is made up of 15 amino acids. The germline CDR1 and CDR2 sequences are SGHRS and YFSETQ. Trimming stripped 1 base from V and 2 bases from J, with 12 bases between. Here the CDR3 reads CASSLTDRMNYGYTF. Written as DNA, the CDR3 is TGCGCCAGCAGCTTGACCGACAGGATGAACTATGGCTACACCTTC.

The chain recombines TRBV27 with TRBJ1-5; weak D call: TRBD1 (6 bases). Germline V gene sequence: CDR1 MNHEY, CDR2 SMNVEV (reference sequence). There are 15 residues in the CDR3. Trimming removed 6 bases at V and 5 bases at J, with 17 bases between. CDR3 in amino acids: CASRPRGGGDQPQHF. The CDR3 DNA reads as TGTGCCAGCAGACCCCGAGGAGGGGGGGATCAGCCCCAGCATTTT.

The chain employs TRBV12-3 or TRBV12-4 and TRBJ1-2; D might be TRBD1 (5 bases). The germline V and J ends were trimmed by 6 bases and 4 bases, with 15 bases remaining between them. The CDR3 is 14 amino acids. CDR3 nucleotides: TGTGCCAGCAGCCAGGGCCGAATGAGCTATGGCTACACCTTC. Encoded protein: CASSQGRMSYGYTF.